This T cell receptor (beta chain) comes out of a study of cytomegalovirus exposure and HLA in healthy donors. Primers included in the PCR were 60 Vbeta and 13 Jbeta primers. Produced via immunoSEQ multiplex PCR; TCRdb's table is partial and in-frame only. The sample shows under 90,000 clones, 74% of them seen only once. This clone was seen a handful of times. The TCR originated in a man in his forties in good health and CMV-seropositive. The sequenced sample consisted of PBMCs.

The CDR3: CASSLVSRVTETQYF. The CDR3, as DNA: TGTGCCAGCAGCTTAGTGAGCAGGGTTACAGAGACCCAGTACTTC. The chain is built from TRBV7-2 and TRBJ2-5; a possible D gene is TRBD1 (5 bases). The CDR3 totals 15 residues. With 1 base removed from V and 4 bases from J, the gap between germline ends came to 13 bases. Looked up from germline, CDR1 is SGHTA and CDR2 is FQGNSA.